The text below deals with one T cell receptor (beta chain). As yet, its antigen is unknown. The data stem from a study of siplizumab effects on memory and regulatory T cells. General observations from the study: Mean Treg-derived proportions of mappable alloreactive CD4+ clones were around 72% for siplizumab and about 30% for controls. Most proliferating CD4+ or CD8+ clones, roughly 75-95%, had no naive or memory assignment. The diversity of naive T cells seemed greater than that of memory cells, and their alloresponse contribution seemed major.

Generated by immunoSEQ multiplex PCR, the TCRdb table keeps only in-frame clones and is missing some. The top ten hold less than 80% of the sample, which has about 8,600 clones, about 72% seen once. Investigators obtained sequences from unstimulated naive, memory, effector memory and TEMRA subsets in a few donor pairs. CDR3 length equals 18 residues. The germline V gene has CDR1 SEHNR and CDR2 FQNEAQ (reference sequence). V lost 5 bases and J 8 bases, leaving 27 bases between the germline ends. Sequences were obtained from effector memory CD8+ T cells sorted from blood. Subset: unstimulated CD8+ effector memory T cells. V is TRBV7-9 and J is TRBJ1-4; D perhaps matches TRBD1 (5 bases). The clonotype originates from a human donor in good health. The CDR3 DNA reads as TGTGCCAGCAGCCTTAGTGCGGGACCGACCAGACCAAGCGAAAAACTGTTTTTT. It translates to CASSLSAGPTRPSEKLFF.